The 18 T cell receptor beta chains below all came from one sample that was sequenced in a study of T-cell reconstitution after alpha-beta-depleted transplantation in children. Using unique molecular identifiers, the investigators prepared the TCRbeta library. MiXCR was run by TCRdb on the PCR reads, yielding one entry per CDR3 protein. The sample lists roughly 500,000 distinct CDR3 sequences, approximately 29% seen once, with more than 2% in the top ten. The sequenced sample was PBMCs from the stem cell graft donor, obtained from the stem cell graft. The source of these receptors is a human donor who donated a stem cell graft to a child with aplastic anemia.

The chain joins TRBV20-1 to TRBJ1-2; D unclear. V was cut by 0 bases and J by 4 bases, with 9 bases left in between. Per germline, CDR1 DFQATT and CDR2 SNEGSKA (reference sequence). The CDR3 is made up of 13 amino acids. CDR3 amino acids: CSARDRVSYGYTF. CDR3 nucleotide sequence: TGCAGTGCTAGAGATCGGGTCTCCTATGGCTACACCTTC.

The chain couples TRBV28 to TRBJ2-7, with no clear D. The length of the CDR3 is 14 residues. Germline lookup yields CDR1 MDHEN and CDR2 SYDVKM. Trimming cost V 3 bases and J 4 bases, with 13 bases left between them. CDR3 DNA: TGTGCCAGCAGTTTGCTCTCTCCCATATACGAGCAGTACTTC. This codes for CASSLLSPIYEQYF.

The rearrangement links TRBV6-1 to TRBJ2-7; 9 bases map to TRBD2. From germline, CDR1 is MNHNS and CDR2 SASEGT. There are 13 residues in the CDR3. V lost 9 bases, J lost 2 bases, and 5 bases stayed unmatched. The CDR3 sequence: CASRSGGTYEQYF. The CDR3 nucleotides read TGTGCCAGTCGTAGCGGGGGTACCTACGAGCAGTACTTC.

The chain carries TRBV5-1 and TRBJ1-5; TRBD1 might be the D (6 bases). The CDR3 has 15 residues. From germline, CDR1 is SGHRS and CDR2 YFSETQ. The germline V and J ends were trimmed by 0 bases and 2 bases, with 9 bases remaining between them. CDR3 protein: CASSLEGDRNQPQHF. CDR3 sequence (DNA): TGCGCCAGCAGCTTGGAGGGGGACCGCAATCAGCCCCAGCATTTT.

The rearrangement uses TRBV7-9 and TRBJ2-3; 16 bases agree with TRBD2. Trimming at V came to 5 bases and at J to 3 bases, leaving 5 bases not matched to a gene. This CDR3 spans 17 amino acids. The germline V gene encodes CDR1 SEHNR and CDR2 FQNEAQ (reference sequence). The CDR3 coding sequence is TGTGCCAGCAGCGGACGGGGACTAGCGGGAGGGACAGATACGCAGTATTTT. It translates to CASSGRGLAGGTDTQYF.

The chain recombines TRBV29-1 with TRBJ2-7; D is undetermined. This CDR3 has 13 amino acids. CDR1 is SQVTM, CDR2 ANQGSEA, per germline. The V and J ends lost 4 bases and 3 bases respectively, with 13 bases between them. In DNA form, the CDR3 reads TGCAGCGTTGGGGCAGGCGAGATCTACGAGCAGTACTTC. Its protein product is CSVGAGEIYEQYF.

This clonotype appeared a few times. This chain joins TRBV29-1 and TRBJ2-3; TRBD1 is a possible D gene (6 bases). The CDR3 length is 15 residues. Looked up from germline, CDR1 is SQVTM and CDR2 is ANQGSEA. Trimming left V 0 bases short and J 1 base short, with 11 bases between. The CDR3 is CSVEDWAGGTDTQYF. The DNA for the CDR3 is TGCAGCGTTGAAGATTGGGCAGGGGGCACAGATACGCAGTATTTT.

The rearrangement joins TRBV7-9 to TRBJ2-5; TRBD2 aligns across 7 bases. Germline CDR1 SEHNR, CDR2 FQNEAQ (reference sequence). The V segment lost 5 bases and the J segment 4 bases; nucleotides outside the gene matches: 10. The CDR3 covers 15 residues. The CDR3 spells CASSQRGAGAETQYF. The CDR3 DNA sequence: TGTGCCAGCAGCCAGAGGGGTGCGGGAGCAGAGACCCAGTACTTC.

The chain joins TRBV5-8 to TRBJ1-2; D gene uncertain. This CDR3 is 16 amino acids long. V lost 4 bases, J lost 3 bases, and 19 bases lay in between. Germline CDR1 SGHTS, CDR2 YDEGEE. The chain's CDR3 is CASSPRLRGHYYGYTF. In DNA form, the CDR3 reads TGTGCCAGCAGCCCCCGTCTGAGAGGCCACTACTATGGCTACACCTTC.

The chain couples TRBV3-1 to TRBJ2-7; D remains unclear. CDR3 size: 12 residues. V dropped 0 bases and J dropped 5 bases, with 5 bases sitting between them. Looked up from germline, CDR1 is LGHDT and CDR2 is YNNKEL (reference sequence). CDR3 DNA sequence: TGTGCCAGCAGCCAAGATTGGAACGAGCAGTACTTC. This encodes CASSQDWNEQYF.

J is TRBJ1-5 and V is TRBV24-1; D is ambiguous. Trimming took off 3 bases at V and 0 bases at J, with 11 bases between the two ends. This CDR3 has 16 amino acids. Germline CDR1 and CDR2: KGHDR and SFDVKD. The CDR3 here is CATSDRRDNSNQPQHF. The DNA of the CDR3 is TGTGCCACCAGTGATAGGAGGGATAATAGCAATCAGCCCCAGCATTTT.

CDR3 sequence (DNA): TGTGCCAGCAGCTTACGGCTGCGGGTCGCGAACACCGGGGAGCTGTTTTTT. Translated: CASSLRLRVANTGELFF. This sequence joins TRBV7-2 and TRBJ2-2; weak D call: TRBD2 (5 bases). Deletions cut 2 bases from V and 0 bases from J, with 13 bases between. The CDR3 spans 17 residues. In germline, CDR1 is SGHTA, CDR2 FQGNSA.

Only a few counts were recorded for this clonotype. This chain uses TRBV28 with TRBJ1-1; D is unclear. The germline gives CDR1 MDHEN, CDR2 SYDVKM. V was trimmed by 7 bases and J by 9 bases, leaving 12 bases between them. This CDR3 contains 11 residues. The CDR3 sequence: CASTLNQKAFF. CDR3 nucleotides: TGTGCCAGCACTCTAAATCAGAAAGCTTTCTTT.

This clonotype was detected a few times. The genes are TRBV5-6 and TRBJ2-5, with TRBD2 matching 9 bases. Germline assignment: CDR1 SGHDT and CDR2 YYEEEE. This CDR3 spans 14 amino acids. The V and J ends lost 6 bases and 4 bases, in that order; junction bases with no gene match: 7. The CDR3 nucleotides are TGTGCCAGCAAGGCGGGAGGGGGCGGAGAGACCCAGTACTTC. Protein product: CASKAGGGGETQYF.

V usage is TRBV7-8 and J usage is TRBJ2-7; possible D gene TRBD2, 5 bases. The CDR3 sequence is 10 residues long. The germline V and J ends were trimmed by 4 bases and 7 bases, with 5 bases remaining between them. Germline CDR1 reads SGHVS; CDR2 reads FQNEAQ. The CDR3 nucleotides are TGTGCCAGCAGCTCGGGGGAGCAGTACTTC. Protein sequence: CASSSGEQYF. The entire variable domain, with the rest obtained from reference TRBV7-8 and TRBJ2-7, is as follows: GAGVSQSPRYKVAKRGQDVALRCDPISGHVSLFWYQQALGQGPEFLTYFQNEAQLDKSGLPSDRFFAERPEGSVSTLKIQRTQQEDSAVYLCASSSGEQYFGPGTRLTVT.

The chain uses TRBV3-1 and TRBJ2-7; 10 bases align to TRBD2. The V gene's germline CDR1 is LGHDT and CDR2 YNNKEL (reference sequence). This CDR3 has 14 amino acids. J was trimmed by 2 bases and V by 6 bases; bases with no gene match: 4. The CDR3 is CASSPSGSPYEQYV. DNA of the CDR3: TGTGCCAGCAGTCCTAGCGGGAGTCCCTACGAGCAGTACGTC.

This clonotype was recorded a few times. The V and J genes are TRBV20-1 and TRBJ1-1, with 9 bases identical to TRBD1. Germline CDR1 and CDR2: DFQATT and SNEGSKA (reference sequence). CDR3 size: 14 residues. After removal of 3 bases from V and 1 base from J, the junction contained 3 bases not matched to a gene. CDR3: CSASRGQGNTEAFF. The DNA for the CDR3 is TGCAGTGCTAGCAGGGGACAGGGGAACACTGAAGCTTTCTTT.

The rearrangement links TRBV20-1 to TRBJ1-2; maybe TRBD1 (5 bases). Germline CDR1 DFQATT, CDR2 SNEGSKA (reference sequence). The V end lost 0 bases, the J end lost 8 bases, and 16 bases lay between the germline ends. The length of the CDR3 is 14 residues. The CDR3 sequence: CSARDGGTPLGYTF. CDR3 sequence (DNA): TGCAGTGCTAGAGATGGGGGGACTCCTCTAGGCTACACCTTC.